This T cell receptor beta chain comes out of a study of blood T cell repertoires in COVID-19. This clone has at least ten counts. One end of the junction does not line up with germline, which may come from a read error. This CDR3 is built from 14 residues. The germline gives CDR1 GTSNPN, CDR2 SVGIG (reference sequence). Original data processing: Reference gene primers were amplified, and this amplification served to estimate nucleated cell counts. Assay: immunoSEQ multiplex PCR; the TCRdb copy retains only in-frame clones and omits some. V and J calls and clone size are as listed in that table; D and trimming were resolved from the DNA. The table has around 250,000 clones, around 80% seen once.

The clonotype originates from a man aged 25 to 40 with acute COVID-19. The specimen sequenced was PBMCs or T cells enriched from blood (not recorded which). The rearrangement uses TRBV30 and TRBJ1-2; maybe TRBD1 (5 bases). The CDR3 here is CAWGVGGRLDGYTF. The CDR3 nucleotides read TGTGCCTGGGGTGTGGGGGGGAGGTTGGATGGCTACACCTTC.